The 27 T cell receptor beta chains below all came from one sample that was sequenced in a study of blood T cell repertoires in COVID-19. Repertoires were generated with immunoSEQ multiplex PCR, while TCRdb's copy carries only in-frame clones and drops some. The sample consists of roughly 250,000 clones, 86% of them appearing once. Sequencing was done on a sample of peripheral blood. These receptors all stem from a woman aged 25 to 39 with COVID-19, enrolled during active disease.

J is TRBJ1-1 and V is TRBV6-5; 8 bases fit TRBD1. V trimming: 4 bases; J trimming: 0 bases; junction bases outside the gene matches: 4. The CDR3 contains 15 residues. From germline, CDR1 is MNHEY and CDR2 SVGAGI. The CDR3 DNA sequence: TGTGCCAGCAGTTGGGACAGGATCATGAACACTGAAGCTTTCTTT. Its translation is CASSWDRIMNTEAFF.

This rearrangement joins TRBV2 to TRBJ1-1, with D possibly TRBD1 on 5 matching bases. The V gene's germline CDR1 is SNHLY and CDR2 FYNNEI. V gave up 2 bases and J gave up 3 bases, with 16 bases separating them. This CDR3 spans 16 amino acids. CDR3 in DNA: TGTGCCAGCAGTGAAAGACAGAGTGTTTTGTACACTGAAGCTTTCTTT. This sequence encodes CASSERQSVLYTEAFF.

The V gene is TRBV5-6, the J gene TRBJ1-2; no clear D. Trimming took off 4 bases at V and 8 bases at J, with 12 bases between the two ends. Germline lookup yields CDR1 SGHDT and CDR2 YYEEEE. The CDR3 consists of 12 residues. CDR3 residues: CASSRRGGGYTF. CDR3 DNA: TGTGCCAGCAGCAGACGCGGTGGCGGCTACACCTTC.

The chain combines TRBV7-9 with TRBJ2-1, with 7 positions matching TRBD1. There are 11 residues in the CDR3. The V segment lost 5 bases and the J segment 9 bases; nucleotides outside the gene matches: 1. Germline CDR1 and CDR2: SEHNR and FQNEAQ (reference sequence). CDR3 amino acids: CASSPGGEQFF. For the CDR3, the DNA is TGTGCCAGCAGCCCAGGGGGTGAGCAGTTCTTC.

The rearrangement links TRBV28 to TRBJ1-1; perhaps TRBD1 as D (6 bases). CDR3 length equals 14 residues. The germline CDR1 and CDR2 sequences are MDHEN and SYDVKM. V dropped 7 bases and J dropped 4 bases, with 16 bases sitting between them. In DNA form, the CDR3 reads TGTGCCAGCACCCCTAGGGGGGGCCTCACTGAAGCTTTCTTT. Its translation is CASTPRGGLTEAFF. The variable domain in full, with the rest retrieved from reference TRBV28 and TRBJ1-1, is DVKVTQSSRYLVKRTGEKVFLECVQDMDHENMFWYRQDPGLGLRLIYFSYDVKMKEKGDIPEGYSVSREKKERFSLILESASTNQTSMYLCASTPRGGLTEAFFGQGTRLTVV.

This clone was detected only once. The chain recombines TRBV6-2 or TRBV6-3 with TRBJ1-5; D is undetermined. Trimming pared 4 bases from V and 10 bases from J, leaving 17 bases between. Looked up from germline, CDR1 is MNHEY and CDR2 is SVGEGT. The CDR3 spans 14 residues. CDR3 amino acids: CASSSWSSHGPQHF. In nucleotides, the CDR3 is TGTGCCAGCAGTTCCTGGTCAAGTCACGGTCCCCAGCATTTT.

This chain uses TRBV19 with TRBJ2-3; 12 bases line up with TRBD1. V was clipped by 5 bases and J by 3 bases; unmatched bases: 6. Germline CDR1 is LNHDA and CDR2 is SQIVND (reference sequence). This CDR3 has 16 amino acids. This CDR3 reads CASSGDRGQGTDTQYF. The CDR3 coding sequence is TGTGCCAGTAGTGGGGACAGGGGGCAGGGAACAGATACGCAGTATTTT. Combining the CDR3 with reference TRBV19 and TRBJ2-3 gives the whole variable domain DGGITQSPKYLFRKEGQNVTLSCEQNLNHDAMYWYRQDPGQGLRLIYYSQIVNDFQKGDIAEGYSVSREKKESFPLTVTSAQKNPTAFYLCASSGDRGQGTDTQYFGPGTRLTVL.

The rearrangement joins TRBV2 to TRBJ1-5, with D tentatively TRBD1 (5 bases). V lost 1 base and J lost 3, with 7 bases in between. There are 14 residues in the CDR3. Germline V gene sequence: CDR1 SNHLY, CDR2 FYNNEI. This CDR3 is CASSEGQNNQPQHF. CDR3 coding DNA: TGTGCCAGCAGTGAAGGACAGAACAATCAGCCCCAGCATTTT.

This chain uses TRBV7-2 with TRBJ2-3, with 8 positions matching TRBD1. Per the germline V gene, CDR1 is SGHTA and CDR2 is FQGNSA. The CDR3 length is 15 residues. J gave up 8 bases and V 6 bases, and 13 bases lay outside the gene matches. The CDR3 DNA follows: TGTGCCAGCAGTGATCGGGCCAGGGGGCTAGGTACGCAGTATTTT. Amino acids: CASSDRARGLGTQYF. Looking up the rest from reference TRBV7-2 and TRBJ2-3 gives the full variable domain: GAGVSQSPSNKVTEKGKDVELRCDPISGHTALYWYRQSLGQGLEFLIYFQGNSAPDKSGLPSDRFSAERTGGSVSTLTIQRTQQEDSAVYLCASSDRARGLGTQYFGPGTRLTVL.

The chain has TRBV5-6 and TRBJ2-3; 13 bases are a match to TRBD2. The V and J ends lost 2 bases and 1 base, in that order; junction bases with no gene match: 7. This CDR3 spans 18 amino acids. The germline V gene has CDR1 SGHDT and CDR2 YYEEEE. The CDR3 DNA follows: TGTGCCAGCAGCTTTAGGACTAGCGGGGGCCTAGGCACAGATACGCAGTATTTT. Protein sequence: CASSFRTSGGLGTDTQYF.

The rearrangement joins TRBV30 to TRBJ1-1; D remains ambiguous. The V and J ends lost 0 bases and 0 bases respectively, with 5 bases between them. This CDR3 has 13 residues. Germline CDR1 reads GTSNPN; CDR2 reads SVGIG (reference sequence). This CDR3 reads CAWSVQLNTEAFF. DNA for the CDR3: TGTGCCTGGAGTGTACAGTTGAACACTGAAGCTTTCTTT.

V and J are TRBV27 and TRBJ1-2; tentative D call: TRBD1 (5 bases). Germline V gene data show CDR1 as MNHEY and CDR2 as SMNVEV (reference sequence). V shed 6 bases and J shed 7 bases, with 18 bases lying between them. This CDR3 is 14 amino acids long. The CDR3 protein is CASRYSGFDGGYTF. DNA for the CDR3: TGTGCCAGCAGATACTCAGGGTTTGATGGTGGCTACACCTTC.

This chain uses TRBV21-1 with TRBJ2-3; the table's D gene call, TRBD2, was not cross checked with the DNA. TRBV21-1 is a recognized pseudogene. CDR3 length: 13 amino acids. CDR3 residues: CASGTRWADTQYF. As DNA, the CDR3 is TGTGCCAGCGGGACTAGATGGGCAGATACGCAGTATTTT.

The chain combines TRBV6-1 with TRBJ2-4; D is uncertain. Germline V lookup: CDR1 MNHNS, CDR2 SASEGT. Trimming pared 2 bases from V and 1 base from J, leaving 12 bases between. The CDR3 has 16 residues. CDR3 nucleotides: TGTGCCAGCAGTGAATTTAGCCTTCCCGCCAAAAACATTCAGTACTTC. This gives the protein CASSEFSLPAKNIQYF.

In nucleotides, the CDR3 is TGTGCCAGCTGGGCGGGCTCTGGGGCCAACGTCCTGACTTTC. Amino acids: CASWAGSGANVLTF. The J gene is TRBJ2-6, the V gene TRBV13, with D possibly matching TRBD2 (5 bases). The CDR3 has 14 residues. Germline V CDR1 and CDR2: PRHDT, FYEKMQ (reference sequence). The V end lost 8 bases, the J end lost 0 bases, and 8 bases lay between the germline ends.

The rearrangement joins TRBV3-1 (or the pseudogene TRBV3-2) to TRBJ1-2, with D unresolved. V was clipped by 5 bases and J by 4 bases, with 23 bases between them. The V gene's germline CDR1 is LGHDT and CDR2 YNNKEL (reference sequence). The CDR3 totals 17 residues. This chain's CDR3 is CASSSEDSTSPTYGYTF. CDR3 DNA sequence: TGTGCCAGCAGCTCCGAGGACTCTACGTCCCCGACCTATGGCTACACCTTC.

The rearrangement uses TRBV18 and TRBJ1-1; D is ambiguous. The CDR3 is 13 residues long. Trimming stripped 2 bases from V and 1 base from J, with 5 bases between. From germline, CDR1 is KGHSH and CDR2 LQKENI. CDR3 sequence reads: CASSPTRNTEAFF. The CDR3 region has the DNA TGTGCCAGCTCACCAACGAGGAACACTGAAGCTTTCTTT.

This clone has more than one count but fewer than ten. The chain links TRBV27 to TRBJ1-5, with D perhaps TRBD1 (5 bases). The CDR3 has 16 residues. Germline lookup yields CDR1 MNHEY and CDR2 SMNVEV (reference sequence). Trimming removed 3 bases at V and 7 bases at J, with 19 bases between. The CDR3 DNA sequence: TGTGCCAGCAGTTTGGGGGGACCCCCGGGAAGACAGCCCCAGCATTTT. As protein: CASSLGGPPGRQPQHF.

This clone was seen just once. This sequence joins TRBV20-1 and TRBJ1-5; 7 positions match TRBD1. CDR1 is DFQATT, CDR2 SNEGSKA, per germline (reference sequence). The CDR3 sequence is 15 residues long. Unmatched junction bases numbered 8, after V lost 3 bases and J lost 3 bases. The DNA of the CDR3 is TGCAGTGCTAGTAACCCGACAGGGTCCAATCAGCCCCAGCATTTT. Translation: CSASNPTGSNQPQHF.

The V gene is TRBV15, the J gene TRBJ2-5, with 7 bases fitting TRBD1. CDR3 length: 16 residues. In germline, CDR1 is LNHNV, CDR2 YYDKDF (reference sequence). The trim removed 0 bases at V and 2 bases at J, leaving 6 bases unmatched. The CDR3 loop is CATSRDLGTAQETQYF. The DNA of the CDR3 is TGTGCCACCAGCAGAGATCTCGGGACAGCGCAAGAGACCCAGTACTTC.

V is TRBV5-1 and J is TRBJ2-2; TRBD1 agrees at 7 bases. V shed 0 bases, J shed 5 bases, and the junction held 10 bases outside the gene matches. Germline V gene data show CDR1 as SGHRS and CDR2 as YFSETQ. This CDR3 has 17 amino acids. This chain's CDR3 is CASSLALVDRTTGELFF. The CDR3 coding sequence is TGCGCCAGCAGCTTGGCCCTGGTGGACAGGACGACCGGGGAGCTGTTTTTT.

This chain uses TRBV7-9 with TRBJ2-7; 8 nucleotides agree with TRBD1. This CDR3 contains 12 residues. CDR1 and CDR2 from the germline V gene are SEHNR and FQNEAQ (reference sequence). Losses at the gene ends were 8 bases for V and 5 bases for J; bases not matched to a gene: 5. In DNA, the CDR3 is TGTGCCAGCCGGACAGGGTCCCACGAGCAGTACTTC. This encodes CASRTGSHEQYF. The full variable domain, rest sourced from reference TRBV7-9 and TRBJ2-7, is DTGVSQNPRHKITKRGQNVTFRCDPISEHNRLYWYRQTLGQGPEFLTYFQNEAQLEKSRLLSDRFSAERPKGSFSTLEIQRTEQGDSAMYLCASRTGSHEQYFGPGTRLTVT.

For the CDR3, the DNA is TGTGCCAGCAGCTTCGAGGGGGCTAGCGGGGGCGCAGATACGCAGTATTTT. It encodes CASSFEGASGGADTQYF. The chain couples TRBV7-6 to TRBJ2-3; TRBD2 agrees at 10 bases. CDR1 is SGHVS, CDR2 FNYEAQ, per germline. There are 17 residues in the CDR3. Trimming cost V 3 bases and J 4 bases; bases outside gene matches: 10.

The V call is TRBV19, the J call TRBJ1-5, with no clear D. V shed 7 bases and J shed 0 bases, with 16 bases lying between them. The germline V gene encodes CDR1 LNHDA and CDR2 SQIVND (reference sequence). The CDR3 contains 16 residues. The CDR3 sequence is CASTPAETISNQPQHF. The CDR3 DNA sequence: TGTGCCAGTACCCCGGCAGAAACTATTAGCAATCAGCCCCAGCATTTT.

The chain has TRBV7-9 and TRBJ2-7; perhaps TRBD1 as D (5 bases). The germline CDR1 and CDR2 sequences are SEHNR and FQNEAQ (reference sequence). The CDR3 length is 15 residues. The V end was cut by 2 bases, the J end by 2 bases, with 13 bases between. The CDR3 here is CASSLSLTATYEQYF. CDR3 DNA: TGTGCCAGCAGCTTATCCCTGACAGCGACCTACGAGCAGTACTTC. The full variable domain, its missing parts supplied by reference TRBV7-9 and TRBJ2-7, is DTGVSQNPRHKITKRGQNVTFRCDPISEHNRLYWYRQTLGQGPEFLTYFQNEAQLEKSRLLSDRFSAERPKGSFSTLEIQRTEQGDSAMYLCASSLSLTATYEQYFGPGTRLTVT.

The V call is TRBV27, the J call TRBJ1-3; D ambiguous. Germline loops: CDR1 MNHEY, CDR2 SMNVEV (reference sequence). Trimming cost V 6 bases and J 8 bases, with 17 bases left between them. The CDR3 is 14 amino acids. The CDR3 nucleotides are TGTGCCAGCAGCTCCTTGGGGAGAGTGGACACCATATATTTT. As protein: CASSSLGRVDTIYF.

The rearrangement uses TRBV9 and TRBJ2-7, with a possible D match to TRBD2 (6 bases). The CDR3 loop spans 14 amino acids. Germline lookup yields CDR1 SGDLS and CDR2 YYNGEE. V lost 3 bases and J lost 3, with 13 bases in between. For the CDR3, the DNA is TGTGCCAGCAGCGAGGGAGGCGGGGTCTACGAGCAGTACTTC. The encoded protein is CASSEGGGVYEQYF.